One and the same sample provided the 19 T cell receptor beta chains below, sequenced in a study of T cells in Graves' hyperthyroidism and ophthalmopathy. RNA transcripts yielded amplified TCR beta CDR3 regions. The study used the HTBI primer set for a first-round RT-PCR of the TCR CDR3. Using its own MiXCR run on the multiplex PCR reads, TCRdb lists one record per CDR3 protein. The sample contains fewer than 800,000 distinct CDR3 sequences, roughly 17% of which appear only once. Specimen: blood. Every receptor here comes from a young man with Graves' hyperthyroidism.

The genes are TRBV12-3 or TRBV12-4 and TRBJ1-2; D is possibly TRBD1 (5 bases). CDR3 length: 13 residues. V shed 3 bases and J shed 6 bases, with 11 bases lying between them. The CDR3 region is CASSFPWGDGYTF. The CDR3 nucleotides are TGTGCCAGCAGTTTCCCGTGGGGGGATGGCTACACCTTC.

The rearrangement joins TRBV7-2 to TRBJ1-3; D unclear. Germline V gene lookup returns CDR1 SGHTA and CDR2 FQGNSA. V was pared by 5 bases and J by 0 bases, with 11 bases between. This CDR3 comprises 15 residues. CDR3 loop: CASSLSFNSGNTIYF. The CDR3 DNA follows: TGTGCCAGCAGCCTATCGTTTAACTCTGGAAACACCATATATTTT.

Ten or more counts support this clonotype. The chain has TRBV30 and TRBJ1-5; no firm D call. CDR3 length: 13 residues. The germline gives CDR1 GTSNPN, CDR2 SVGIG (reference sequence). V shed 0 bases and J shed 5 bases, with 8 bases lying between them. In nucleotides, the CDR3 is TGTGCCTGGAGTGTGGGCAAGCATCAGCCCCAGCATTTT. Translating gives CAWSVGKHQPQHF.

CDR3 protein: CASSQAAGGEDNSPLHF. The CDR3 DNA sequence: TGCGCCAGCAGCCAAGCGGCAGGGGGGGAAGATAATTCACCCCTCCACTTT. This chain joins TRBV4-3 and TRBJ1-6; 7 positions match TRBD1. The CDR3 totals 17 residues. Germline V gene data show CDR1 as LGHNA and CDR2 as YSLEER. The trim removed 1 base at V and 5 bases at J, leaving 8 bases unmatched.

This clonotype was detected many times. The chain links TRBV7-8 to TRBJ2-4, with TRBD2 as a possible D gene (6 bases). Germline CDR1 SGHVS, CDR2 FQNEAQ. The CDR3 sequence is 16 residues long. The V gene lost 5 bases and the J gene lost 0 bases, with 14 bases spanning the gap. CDR3 DNA: TGTGCCAGCAGCCCCAGGACTATCCTAGCCAAAAACATTCAGTACTTC. Encoded protein: CASSPRTILAKNIQYF.

This clonotype was counted ten times or more. V gene TRBV30 combines with J gene TRBJ2-1; either TRBD1 or TRBD2 may supply D (5 bases each). Trimming took off 0 bases at V and 9 bases at J, with 9 bases between the two ends. CDR3 length: 12 residues. Germline assignment: CDR1 GTSNPN and CDR2 SVGIG (reference sequence). CDR3 DNA sequence: TGTGCCTGGAGTGTCTCGGGGCTTGAGCAGTTCTTC. Its protein product is CAWSVSGLEQFF.

The V call is TRBV29-1, the J call TRBJ2-7; 8 bases match TRBD2. This CDR3 comprises 12 residues. V shed 5 bases and J 3 bases; nucleotides not matched to a gene: 3. CDR1 is SQVTM and CDR2 is ANQGSEA in the germline V gene. CDR3 coding DNA: TGCAGCGTTTTAGCGGGGTACTACGAGCAGTACTTC. It specifies CSVLAGYYEQYF.

This clonotype was counted ten times or more. The genes are TRBV29-1 and TRBJ1-2; TRBD1 agrees at 7 bases. Losses at the gene ends were 7 bases for V and 0 bases for J; bases not matched to a gene: 5. CDR3 size: 13 residues. CDR1 SQVTM and CDR2 ANQGSEA come from the germline V gene. The CDR3 sequence: CSARDSSNYGYTF. The CDR3, as DNA: TGCAGCGCTCGGGACAGCTCTAACTATGGCTACACCTTC.

V is TRBV9 and J is TRBJ1-1; D call uncertain. Germline lookup yields CDR1 SGDLS and CDR2 YYNGEE. This CDR3 has 15 amino acids. V shed 6 bases and J shed 1 base, with 16 bases lying between them. This CDR3 is CASTPSGSGNTEAFF. CDR3 in DNA: TGTGCCAGCACTCCGTCCGGGAGCGGGAACACTGAAGCTTTCTTT.

Details on this clonotype: A clone one base away is much larger, so this may be a read error. The chain is built from TRBV30 and TRBJ2-7; D gene unclear. The CDR3 covers 14 residues. In germline, CDR1 is GTSNPN, CDR2 SVGIG (reference sequence). The DNA of the CDR3 is TGTGCCCGGAGTACACGAGAAACGCGGTACGAGCAGTACTTC. It specifies CARSTRETRYEQYF.

The CDR3 loop is CASSQVALPNYEQYF. The DNA for the CDR3 is TGCGCCAGCAGCCAAGTAGCCCTACCTAACTACGAGCAGTACTTC. The chain is built from TRBV4-1 and TRBJ2-7; D gene ambiguous. Trimming took 1 base from V and 3 from J, leaving 13 bases between them. Germline CDR1 MGHRA, CDR2 YSYEKL. The CDR3 loop spans 15 amino acids.

This clonotype appeared many times. This chain uses TRBV2 with TRBJ2-7; 9 nucleotides agree with TRBD1. Germline trimming cut 3 bases from V and 6 bases from J; bases unmatched to any gene: 6. The CDR3 length is 14 residues. Germline CDR1 SNHLY, CDR2 FYNNEI. In DNA form, the CDR3 reads TGTGCCAGCAGTGAGGACAGGGGACGTCGCGAGCAGTACTTC. Protein product: CASSEDRGRREQYF.

This chain links TRBV10-3 with TRBJ2-1; D gene ambiguous. V gave up 2 bases and J gave up 6 bases, with 11 bases separating them. The CDR3 is 14 amino acids. Looked up from germline, CDR1 is ENHRY and CDR2 is SYGVKD. CDR3 amino acids: CAISENAASNEQFF. CDR3 sequence (DNA): TGTGCCATCAGTGAGAACGCAGCGTCCAATGAGCAGTTCTTC.

A few counts support this clonotype. The chain combines TRBV7-2 with TRBJ2-5; no clear D. Trimming removed 5 bases at V and 13 bases at J, with 8 bases between. Germline V gives CDR1 SGHTA, CDR2 FQGNSA. The CDR3 length is 9 residues. The CDR3 loop reads CASSHRGYF. CDR3 nucleotides: TGTGCCAGCAGCCATAGAGGGTACTTC.

This clonotype was counted a few times. The chain joins TRBV29-1 to TRBJ2-3; 7 bases map to TRBD1. This CDR3 contains 12 residues. Germline assignment: CDR1 SQVTM and CDR2 ANQGSEA. Trimming removed 7 bases from V and 9 bases from J; junction bases left unmatched: 10. As DNA, the CDR3 is TGCAGCGGGACAGGAGACCCTAAGACGCAGTATTTT. It encodes CSGTGDPKTQYF.

The chain combines TRBV5-1 with TRBJ2-1; 8 bases line up with TRBD2. The CDR3 sequence is 14 residues long. Germline V gene data show CDR1 as SGHRS and CDR2 as YFSETQ. J was trimmed by 7 bases and V by 4 bases; bases with no gene match: 7. The CDR3 bases are TGCGCCAGCAGCCAAGGACTAGCACAGAATGAGCAGTTCTTC. This encodes CASSQGLAQNEQFF.

This clonotype was detected a few times. The V and J genes are TRBV25-1 and TRBJ2-4; D possibly corresponds to TRBD1 (6 bases). CDR1 is MGHDK and CDR2 is SYGVNS in the germline V gene. The CDR3 is made up of 14 amino acids. The V and J ends lost 5 bases and 4 bases respectively, with 12 bases between them. CDR3 nucleotide sequence: TGTGCCAGCAGTATAGGGGGTACTAAAAACATTCAGTACTTC. This encodes CASSIGGTKNIQYF.

V and J are TRBV30 and TRBJ1-3, with D possibly being TRBD1 (5 bases). V was trimmed by 2 bases and J by 3 bases, leaving 8 bases between them. This CDR3 contains 13 residues. CDR1 and CDR2 (germline): GTSNPN, SVGIG (reference sequence). The DNA of the CDR3 is TGTGCCTGGAGTATACAGGTTGGAAACACCATATATTTT. Its translation: CAWSIQVGNTIYF.

The rearrangement links TRBV24-1 to TRBJ2-2; D possibly corresponds to TRBD1 (6 bases). This CDR3 is built from 19 residues. Germline CDR1 reads KGHDR; CDR2 reads SFDVKD. The V end lost 0 bases, the J end lost 4 bases, and 20 bases lay between the germline ends. CDR3: CATSDLPPRTEETTGELFF. CDR3 nucleotide sequence: TGTGCCACCAGTGATTTGCCCCCCCGGACAGAGGAGACCACCGGGGAGCTGTTTTTT.